This TCR beta chain was captured by sequencing in a study of blood T cell repertoires in COVID-19. Study overall: COVID-19 samples from acute and convalescent phases originated in the United States, Italy and Spain. Sources were T cells, B-cell-depleted T cells, or PBMCs; the material itself was cDNA or gDNA.

Concerning this clone itself: This sample also contains other DNA sequences that code for the same CDR3.

Original data processing: Counts of nucleated cells, estimated from reference gene primer amplification, were obtained. TCRdb keeps only in-frame clones here, not all; method: immunoSEQ multiplex PCR. That table gives V, J and clone size, and the DNA gave D and trimming. The sample contains about 240,000 clones, about four fifths of which appear only once. The clonotype originates from a man aged 30 to 45 who had recovered from COVID-19. The sample comprised peripheral blood.

The DNA of the CDR3 is TGTGCCAGCAGTTTACAGGGTTTGAACACTGAAGCTTTCTTT. This translates into CASSLQGLNTEAFF. The rearrangement links TRBV27 to TRBJ1-1; D perhaps matches TRBD1 (5 bases). Germline loops: CDR1 MNHEY, CDR2 SMNVEV (reference sequence). Trimming took off 2 bases at V and 0 bases at J, with 7 bases between the two ends. This CDR3 comprises 14 residues.